These 14 T cell receptor beta chains originate from one sample sequenced in a study of regulatory T cells in long-lasting Graves disease. Construction of TCR beta libraries relied on iRepertoire HTBI primers and on Arm-PCR targeting CDR3 regions. TCRdb re-derived calls from the multiplex PCR reads in MiXCR, one entry per CDR3 protein. The sample carries some 560,000 distinct CDR3 sequences, roughly 16% recorded once. The time point: newly diagnosed GD, antithyroid drugs for less than 3 months. Isolated PBMC RNA provided the starting material for the TCR library. Another study also made use of these data, one on T cells in Graves' hyperthyroidism and ophthalmopathy.

The sequencing used peripheral blood mononuclear cells (PBMCs), collected at new diagnosis, from a patient treated with antithyroid drugs. The receptors derive from a woman aged 35-60 years with Graves disease.

The chain has TRBV6-1 and TRBJ2-1, with TRBD2 matching over 9 bases. The CDR3 length is 11 residues. V trimming: 6 bases; J trimming: 15 bases; junction bases outside the gene matches: 6. Germline V gene data show CDR1 as MNHNS and CDR2 as SASEGT. The CDR3 is CASSQGLAVFF. The CDR3 DNA sequence: TGTGCCAGCAGCCAGGGACTAGCAGTGTTCTTC.

This clonotype came up many times. CDR3 DNA sequence: TGTGCCAGCAGCGGCGGGACAGGGATGGGTCAGCCCCAGCATTTT. It codes for CASSGGTGMGQPQHF. V gene TRBV5-5 combines with J gene TRBJ1-5, with 9 nucleotides matching TRBD1. V shed 4 bases, J shed 6 bases, and the junction held 8 bases outside the gene matches. The length of the CDR3 is 15 residues. Germline values: CDR1 SGHKS, CDR2 YYEKEE (reference sequence).

In its sample, this clonotype was seen many times. CDR3 sequence (DNA): TGTGCCAGCAGTCCACGAATGTGGGGTTTCTCTGGAAACACCATATATTTT. It is translated as CASSPRMWGFSGNTIYF. The V gene is TRBV12-3 or TRBV12-4, the J gene TRBJ1-3; D not certain. The CDR3 runs to 17 residues. V was cut by 5 bases and J by 0 bases, with 17 bases left in between.

This clonotype was detected only a few times. This chain joins TRBV18 and TRBJ1-3; D unresolved. CDR3 length: 16 residues. CDR1 is KGHSH, CDR2 LQKENI, per germline. Deletions cut 0 bases from V and 1 base from J, with 10 bases between. CDR3 protein: CASSPPWVASGNTIYF. As DNA, the CDR3 is TGTGCCAGCTCACCACCATGGGTAGCTTCTGGAAACACCATATATTTT.

This clonotype has only a few counts. CDR3 in amino acids: CASSQDHGNTIYF. In DNA form, the CDR3 reads TGTGCCAGCAGCCAAGATCACGGAAACACCATATATTTT. The chain uses TRBV3-1 and TRBJ1-3; D unresolved. CDR1 LGHDT and CDR2 YNNKEL come from the germline V gene (reference sequence). The CDR3 is 13 residues long. V lost 0 bases and J lost 4, with 4 bases in between. The entire variable domain, with the rest obtained from reference TRBV3-1 and TRBJ1-3, is as follows: DTAVSQTPKYLVTQMGNDKSIKCEQNLGHDTMYWYKQDSKKFLKIMFSYNNKELIINETVPNRFSPKSPDKAHLNLHINSLELGDSAVYFCASSQDHGNTIYFGEGSWLTVV.

This clonotype was counted between two and nine times. The chain is built from TRBV5-1 and TRBJ2-1; either TRBD1 or TRBD2 may fit D (5 bases each). The CDR3 totals 15 residues. V lost 1 base to trimming and J lost 4 bases, with 12 bases between them. Germline CDR1 SGHRS, CDR2 YFSETQ. The CDR3 coding sequence is TGCGCCAGCAGCTTGACCGGGGCTGGGTACAATGAGCAGTTCTTC. Protein: CASSLTGAGYNEQFF.

This clonotype came up many times. J is TRBJ1-4 and V is TRBV12-3 or TRBV12-4; D is undetermined. CDR3 size: 14 residues. Trimming removed 2 bases from V and 8 bases from J, with 12 bases in between. This CDR3 reads CASSLRERREKLFF. The CDR3 bases are TGTGCCAGCAGTTTAAGGGAGCGTCGGGAAAAACTGTTTTTT.

This clonotype has only a few counts. The rearrangement joins TRBV30 to TRBJ2-1; D is unresolved. CDR3 length: 13 residues. The germline V gene encodes CDR1 GTSNPN and CDR2 SVGIG (reference sequence). The V gene lost 1 base and the J gene lost 10 bases, with 14 bases spanning the gap. CDR3 sequence reads: CAWSGSSPYEQFF. The CDR3 DNA follows: TGTGCCTGGAGTGGGAGTTCCCCCTACGAGCAGTTCTTC.

The rearrangement uses TRBV6-1 and TRBJ1-6, with D tentatively TRBD1 (6 bases). The CDR3 is made up of 15 amino acids. Germline V gene sequence: CDR1 MNHNS, CDR2 SASEGT. Trimming shortened V by 6 bases and J by 6 bases, and 15 bases separated the two germline ends. CDR3: CASSTGGDINSPLHF. In nucleotides, the CDR3 is TGTGCCAGCAGCACCGGGGGGGACATTAATTCACCCCTCCACTTT.

V and J are TRBV5-6 and TRBJ1-1; D remains ambiguous. This CDR3 has 14 amino acids. Germline-derived CDR1 and CDR2 are SGHDT and YYEEEE. Trimming pared 4 bases from V and 2 bases from J, leaving 12 bases between. The CDR3 region has the DNA TGTGCCAGCAGCAAGGACCCGACTAACACTGAAGCTTTCTTT. This gives the protein CASSKDPTNTEAFF.

About this clonotype: One end of the junction varies from germline; a read error may be responsible. The rearrangement links TRBV28 to TRBJ1-1; the D gene is possibly TRBD1 (6 bases). The CDR3 is 15 amino acids. Germline loops: CDR1 MDHEN, CDR2 SYDVKM. The chain's CDR3 is CASSQSQGQATEAFF. CDR3 DNA sequence: TGCGCCAGCAGCCAATCTCAGGGGCAGGCCACTGAAGCTTTCTTT.

At least ten counts were recorded for this clonotype. The gene calls are TRBV5-1 and TRBJ1-1; no reliable D call. Trimming removed 0 bases from V and 1 base from J, with 10 bases in between. This CDR3 is 15 amino acids long. From germline, CDR1 is SGHRS and CDR2 YFSETQ. The CDR3 spells CASSLDHLENTEAFF. CDR3 DNA: TGCGCCAGCAGCTTGGATCACCTAGAGAACACTGAAGCTTTCTTT.

J is TRBJ2-3 and V is TRBV4-2; D possibly matches TRBD1 or TRBD2 (5 bases each). Trimming removed 2 bases at V and 0 bases at J, with 24 bases between. Per the germline V gene, CDR1 is LGHNA and CDR2 is YNFKEQ. The CDR3 has 20 amino acids. The CDR3 sequence is CASSQQRYRGGQGSTDTQYF. DNA of the CDR3: TGTGCCAGCAGCCAACAAAGATATCGGGGCGGGCAGGGTAGCACAGATACGCAGTATTTT.

Note on this clonotype: This clone may be a read error of a much larger clone one base away. The chain joins TRBV11-3 to TRBJ2-1; D gene unclear. The CDR3 runs to 15 residues. Per germline, CDR1 SGHNT and CDR2 YENEEA. DNA of the CDR3: TGTGCCAGCGGCTTAGGAGACGGGTTGGGGTGGGAGCAGTTCTTC. This translates into CASGLGDGLGWEQFF.